This T cell receptor (beta chain) was identified during a study of blood T cell repertoires in COVID-19. Study-wide background: Samples of COVID-19 (acute and convalescent) were obtained from the United States, Italy and Spain. The analysed material was cDNA or gDNA that came from T cells, B-cell-depleted T cells, or PBMCs.

Source study methods: The authors estimated nucleated cell counts from reference gene primer amplification. This table comes from immunoSEQ multiplex PCR, and its TCRdb copy is limited to in-frame clones, with some not included. The V and J calls and clone size were taken over from that table, and D and trimming were inferred from the DNA. The table shows tens of thousands of clones, with approximately 82% occurring only once. Germline CDR1 SGHNT, CDR2 YENEEA. The CDR3 has 13 amino acids. V dropped 2 bases and J dropped 1 base, with 5 bases sitting between them. The V gene is TRBV11-3, the J gene TRBJ1-1; D not certain. This TCR was sampled from a woman older than 75 with acute or convalescent COVID-19. Sequenced input: peripheral blood. The DNA of the CDR3 is TGTGCCAGCAGCTTACGGTCGAACACTGAAGCTTTCTTT. This translates into CASSLRSNTEAFF.